Presented here are 27 T cell receptor beta chains from one specimen sequenced in a study of T cell responses to AZD1222 COVID-19 vaccine. This table comes from immunoSEQ multiplex PCR, and its TCRdb copy is limited to in-frame clones, with some not included. Of about 24,000 clones in the sample, more than 85% were seen once. The specimen was peripheral blood, collected 28 days after the second AZD1222 dose. Receptor source: an adult who received the AZD1222 COVID-19 vaccine.

The J gene is TRBJ2-7, the V gene TRBV5-1; unclear D gene. Trimming took off 5 bases at V and 4 bases at J, with 22 bases between the two ends. Germline assignment: CDR1 SGHRS and CDR2 YFSETQ. The CDR3 is 16 amino acids. The chain's CDR3 is CASSAGYPERGYEQYF. The CDR3 DNA follows: TGCGCCAGCAGTGCTGGGTACCCTGAGCGCGGTTACGAGCAGTACTTC.

This clone showed up just once. This chain uses TRBV3-1 (or the pseudogene TRBV3-2) with TRBJ1-1; D gene uncertain. Deletions cut 0 bases from V and 11 bases from J, with 13 bases between. This CDR3 contains 13 residues. CDR1 is LGHDT, CDR2 YNNKEL, per germline (reference sequence). The chain's CDR3 is CASSQDARPRAFF. The DNA of the CDR3 is TGTGCCAGCAGCCAAGATGCCCGGCCCCGGGCTTTCTTT.

This rearrangement joins TRBV7-2 to TRBJ2-7; no firm D call. V was clipped by 0 bases and J by 2 bases, with 8 bases between them. The CDR3 consists of 14 residues. Germline-derived CDR1 and CDR2 are SGHTA and FQGNSA. CDR3 nucleotide sequence: TGTGCCAGCAGCTTAGCCGGGCCGCCCTACGAGCAGTACTTC. The encoded protein is CASSLAGPPYEQYF.

This chain joins TRBV6-6 and TRBJ2-7, with 9 bases that match TRBD1. J gave up 6 bases and V 5 bases, and 8 bases lay outside the gene matches. From germline, CDR1 is MNHNY and CDR2 SVGAGI (reference sequence). There are 14 residues in the CDR3. The CDR3 sequence is CASSGRQGGVEQYF. The DNA of the CDR3 is TGTGCCAGCAGTGGGAGACAGGGGGGTGTCGAGCAGTACTTC.

The genes are TRBV7-9 and TRBJ1-2, with TRBD1 matching over 9 bases. Per the germline V gene, CDR1 is SEHNR and CDR2 is FQNEAQ (reference sequence). Trimming at V came to 0 bases and at J to 8 bases, leaving 7 bases not matched to a gene. There are 15 residues in the CDR3. In nucleotides, the CDR3 is TGTGCCAGCAGCTTAGCCGGGACAGGGTTAGAGGGCTACACCTTC. Translation gives CASSLAGTGLEGYTF.

The rearrangement uses TRBV30 and TRBJ2-3; TRBD2 might be the D (6 bases). CDR1 and CDR2 (germline): GTSNPN, SVGIG (reference sequence). This CDR3 is 13 amino acids long. Between the trimmed V and J ends, which lost 2 bases and 7 bases, there was a span of 13 bases. CDR3 amino acids: CAWSSSGLHTQYF. The CDR3 bases are TGTGCCTGGAGTTCATCGGGACTCCATACGCAGTATTTT. Together with reference TRBV30 and TRBJ2-3, the CDR3 gives the full variable domain: SQTIHQWPATLVQPVGSPLSLECTVEGTSNPNLYWYRQAAGRGLQLLFYSVGIGQISSEVPQNLSASRPQDRQFILSSKKLLLSDSGFYLCAWSSSGLHTQYFGPGTRLTVL.

This chain uses TRBV3-1 (or the pseudogene TRBV3-2) with TRBJ1-2; D is unclear. V dropped 2 bases and J dropped 0 bases, with 13 bases sitting between them. The CDR3 extends over 16 amino acids. CDR1 is LGHDT, CDR2 YNNKEL, per germline (reference sequence). The CDR3 protein is CASSQLDVETNYGYTF. The CDR3 nucleotides are TGTGCCAGCAGCCAATTAGATGTGGAAACTAACTATGGCTACACCTTC.

The V gene is TRBV2, the J gene TRBJ2-1; TRBD2 matches 8 bases. Germline CDR1 and CDR2: SNHLY and FYNNEI. With 4 bases clipped from V and 5 bases from J, the junction kept 4 bases outside the gene matches. This CDR3 spans 14 amino acids. The DNA of the CDR3 is TGTGCCAGCAGTGTACGTAGCGGGAACAATGAGCAGTTCTTC. It specifies CASSVRSGNNEQFF.

The V gene is TRBV5-1, the J gene TRBJ2-3; D not certain. Germline CDR1 reads SGHRS; CDR2 reads YFSETQ. The ends were cut back, 0 bases at V and 3 bases at J, with 17 bases in the middle. The CDR3 length is 17 residues. The CDR3 loop reads CASSLASGGFGTDTQYF. The CDR3 coding sequence is TGCGCCAGCAGCTTGGCCTCCGGTGGATTCGGGACAGATACGCAGTATTTT.

This chain joins TRBV3-1 (or the pseudogene TRBV3-2) and TRBJ1-2; 7 bases line up with TRBD1. The ends lost 1 base at V and 2 bases at J; junction bases unmatched: 10. Germline-derived CDR1 and CDR2 are LGHDT and YNNKEL (reference sequence). There are 17 residues in the CDR3. CDR3 bases: TGTGCCAGCAGCCAAGGCCCAGGGGGGATACAAAACTATGGCTACACCTTC. Protein sequence: CASSQGPGGIQNYGYTF.

The sample holds one count of this clone. V gene TRBV3-1 (or the pseudogene TRBV3-2) combines with J gene TRBJ1-4; no definite D call. The CDR3 spans 15 residues. Per germline, CDR1 LGHDT and CDR2 YNNKEL (reference sequence). V was shortened by 4 bases and J by 8 bases, with 17 bases between the two germline ends. The CDR3 DNA follows: TGTGCCAGCAGCCGTAACGGAGGCCTAAGGGAAAAACTGTTTTTT. Translation: CASSRNGGLREKLFF.

The chain uses TRBV15 and TRBJ1-1, with no clear D. Between the trimmed V and J ends, which lost 3 bases and 1 base, there was a span of 3 bases. This CDR3 contains 12 residues. Germline CDR1 LNHNV, CDR2 YYDKDF (reference sequence). The CDR3 nucleotides are TGTGCCACCAGCAGGGGGAACACTGAAGCTTTCTTT. Its protein product is CATSRGNTEAFF.

The chain carries TRBV5-1 and TRBJ1-1; no definite D call. The germline V gene encodes CDR1 SGHRS and CDR2 YFSETQ. V lost 0 bases, J lost 3 bases, and 6 bases lay in between. This CDR3 contains 13 residues. The CDR3 here is CASSLASDTEAFF. In DNA, the CDR3 is TGCGCCAGCAGCTTGGCCTCCGACACTGAAGCTTTCTTT.

V and J are TRBV2 and TRBJ1-4; the D is unclear. The CDR3 loop spans 13 amino acids. V shed 8 bases and J shed 4 bases, with 11 bases lying between them. Per the germline V gene, CDR1 is SNHLY and CDR2 is FYNNEI. The CDR3 nucleotides read TGTGCCAGCGGCGGGCTGAGTAATGAAAAACTGTTTTTT. Amino acids: CASGGLSNEKLFF.

This clone turned up a few times. The chain joins TRBV7-6 to TRBJ1-2; D not certain. Germline V gene lookup returns CDR1 SGHVS and CDR2 FNYEAQ. The CDR3 consists of 16 residues. V gave up 1 base and J gave up 2 bases, with 14 bases separating them. CDR3 nucleotides: TGTGCCAGCAGCTTAGTTCGTTCGGACTACAACTATGGCTACACCTTC. The encoded protein is CASSLVRSDYNYGYTF.

The chain combines TRBV6-1 with TRBJ2-3; TRBD1 matches 7 bases. The CDR3 loop spans 14 amino acids. V lost 1 base and J lost 4; bases outside the gene matches: 2. The germline V gene encodes CDR1 MNHNS and CDR2 SASEGT. The CDR3 sequence: CASSEGTGADTQYF. The DNA for the CDR3 is TGTGCCAGCAGTGAAGGAACAGGGGCAGATACGCAGTATTTT.

The chain uses TRBV2 and TRBJ1-6; D possibly corresponds to TRBD1 (6 bases). The CDR3 runs 15 residues. Germline CDR1 SNHLY, CDR2 FYNNEI. Trimming took 6 bases from V and 7 from J, leaving 16 bases between them. CDR3 coding DNA: TGTGCCAGCAGCCGTTTGGGGGCCGTCAATTCACCCCTCCACTTT. Its translation is CASSRLGAVNSPLHF.

The V gene is TRBV28, the J gene TRBJ1-4, with 10 bases matching TRBD1. Losses at the gene ends were 2 bases for V and 8 bases for J; bases not matched to a gene: 2. The germline V gene has CDR1 MDHEN and CDR2 SYDVKM. The CDR3 is made up of 14 amino acids. CDR3 nucleotides: TGTGCCAGCAGTTTAGACAGGGGGCGAGAAAAACTGTTTTTT. It codes for CASSLDRGREKLFF.

The chain has TRBV6-5 and TRBJ1-1; 8 bases match TRBD1. Germline V gives CDR1 MNHEY, CDR2 SVGAGI. Germline trimming cut 6 bases from V and 1 base from J; bases unmatched to any gene: 7. The CDR3 contains 15 residues. Here the CDR3 DNA reads TGTGCCAGCAGGCGACAGGGGATGGGGAACACTGAAGCTTTCTTT. Its translation: CASRRQGMGNTEAFF.

The V and J genes are TRBV30 and TRBJ1-1; D remains unclear. The CDR3 loop spans 13 amino acids. Trimming took 4 bases from V and 11 from J, leaving 20 bases between them. Germline lookup yields CDR1 GTSNPN and CDR2 SVGIG (reference sequence). This chain's CDR3 is CAWTPGDTPSAFF. The CDR3 nucleotides are TGTGCCTGGACCCCGGGTGATACACCGAGTGCTTTCTTT.

V and J are TRBV6-2 or TRBV6-3 and TRBJ1-3; D is uncertain. Germline CDR1 reads MNHEY; CDR2 reads SVGEGT. CDR3 length equals 15 residues. The V and J ends lost 2 bases and 0 bases respectively, with 8 bases between them. CDR3: CASSYDPSSGNTIYF. Here the CDR3 DNA reads TGTGCCAGCAGTTACGACCCGAGCTCTGGAAACACCATATATTTT.

The J gene is TRBJ2-1, the V gene TRBV28, with D uncertain. Germline loops: CDR1 MDHEN, CDR2 SYDVKM. V lost 2 bases and J lost 14, with 13 bases in between. The CDR3 contains 12 residues. The CDR3 coding sequence is TGTGCCAGCAGTTTAGTGGACGCGATCGAGTTCTTC. Protein: CASSLVDAIEFF. The variable domain in full, with the rest retrieved from reference TRBV28 and TRBJ2-1, is DVKVTQSSRYLVKRTGEKVFLECVQDMDHENMFWYRQDPGLGLRLIYFSYDVKMKEKGDIPEGYSVSREKKERFSLILESASTNQTSMYLCASSLVDAIEFFGPGTRLTVL.

The rearrangement links TRBV28 to TRBJ1-1; 8 bases map to TRBD1. CDR3 length: 14 residues. The J segment lost 3 bases and the V segment lost 4 bases, leaving 4 bases of the junction unmatched. CDR1 MDHEN and CDR2 SYDVKM come from the germline V gene. CDR3 nucleotides: TGTGCCAGCAGTTCCGGACAGGGAGACACTGAAGCTTTCTTT. It encodes CASSSGQGDTEAFF.

The chain is built from TRBV7-9 and TRBJ1-1; D possibly corresponds to TRBD1 (6 bases). Trimming shortened V by 5 bases and J by 1 base, and 14 bases separated the two germline ends. The CDR3 has 15 residues. Germline CDR1 reads SEHNR; CDR2 reads FQNEAQ (reference sequence). The CDR3 region is CASSLGGSRNTEAFF. The CDR3, as DNA: TGTGCCAGCAGCCTAGGGGGGAGTAGGAACACTGAAGCTTTCTTT. Looking up the rest from reference TRBV7-9 and TRBJ1-1 gives the full variable domain: DTGVSQNPRHKITKRGQNVTFRCDPISEHNRLYWYRQTLGQGPEFLTYFQNEAQLEKSRLLSDRFSAERPKGSFSTLEIQRTEQGDSAMYLCASSLGGSRNTEAFFGQGTRLTVV.

This clone was detected only once. The chain has TRBV18 and TRBJ2-2; no reliable D call. Trimming left V 6 bases short and J 7 bases short, with 12 bases between. Germline V gives CDR1 KGHSH, CDR2 LQKENI. The CDR3 extends over 13 amino acids. The DNA of the CDR3 is TGTGCCAGCTCTAACTCAGGCGACGGGGAGCTGTTTTTT. Its protein product is CASSNSGDGELFF.

This chain uses TRBV6-5 with TRBJ1-2, with 9 bases matching TRBD1. The CDR3 has 14 amino acids. The ends lost 7 bases at V and 7 bases at J; junction bases unmatched: 10. Looked up from germline, CDR1 is MNHEY and CDR2 is SVGAGI. In DNA form, the CDR3 reads TGTGCCAGCATTCGTCCACAGGGGGCTTTTGGCTACACCTTC. Its translation: CASIRPQGAFGYTF.

In its sample, this clone was seen a few times. The chain links TRBV7-9 to TRBJ2-1; D is possibly TRBD2 (5 bases). The V gene lost 8 bases and the J gene lost 2 bases, with 13 bases spanning the gap. The CDR3 is 14 amino acids. Germline V CDR1 and CDR2: SEHNR, FQNEAQ (reference sequence). CDR3 sequence: CASGREGAYNEQFF. The CDR3 DNA reads TGTGCCAGCGGCCGGGAAGGAGCCTACAATGAGCAGTTCTTC. Using reference TRBV7-9 and TRBJ2-1 for the parts outside the CDR3, the full variable domain is DTGVSQNPRHKITKRGQNVTFRCDPISEHNRLYWYRQTLGQGPEFLTYFQNEAQLEKSRLLSDRFSAERPKGSFSTLEIQRTEQGDSAMYLCASGREGAYNEQFFGPGTRLTVL.